These 30 T cell receptor beta chains share one sample of origin, sequenced in a study of blood T cell repertoires in COVID-19. Clones were read by immunoSEQ multiplex PCR, and TCRdb kept only the in-frame ones, dropping some. The sample holds about 26,000 clones, roughly 85% seen once. The sample taken for sequencing was peripheral blood. The receptor set was obtained from a woman aged 80 or over with COVID-19, enrolled during active disease.

The V gene is TRBV7-2, the J gene TRBJ2-1, with TRBD1 matching 9 bases. In germline, CDR1 is SGHTA, CDR2 FQGNSA. Germline trimming cut 3 bases from V and 2 bases from J; bases unmatched to any gene: 5. This CDR3 comprises 16 residues. CDR3 in amino acids: CASSFSGTGTYNEQFF. The CDR3 region has the DNA TGTGCCAGCAGCTTTTCCGGGACAGGGACCTACAATGAGCAGTTCTTC.

The J gene is TRBJ1-1, the V gene TRBV3-1 (or the pseudogene TRBV3-2); D call uncertain. The CDR3 runs to 11 residues. Trimming removed 3 bases from V and 10 bases from J, with 9 bases in between. Germline V gene sequence: CDR1 LGHDT, CDR2 YNNKEL (reference sequence). Here the CDR3 DNA reads TGTGCCAGCAGCCAGAGGGAGGCAGCTTTCTTT. Its protein product is CASSQREAAFF.

This clone showed up just once. The chain links TRBV6-1 to TRBJ2-3, with D perhaps matching TRBD1 (5 bases). Germline V gene data show CDR1 as MNHNS and CDR2 as SASEGT. The ends were cut back, 2 bases at V and 0 bases at J, with 9 bases in the middle. The CDR3 spans 15 residues. The CDR3 loop is CASSESTASTDTQYF. CDR3 DNA sequence: TGTGCCAGCAGTGAATCGACAGCTAGCACAGATACGCAGTATTTT.

The chain recombines TRBV30 with TRBJ1-6; the D gene is possibly TRBD1 (6 bases). Germline V gene sequence: CDR1 GTSNPN, CDR2 SVGIG (reference sequence). V was pared by 4 bases and J by 0 bases, with 16 bases between. The CDR3 runs to 17 residues. The CDR3 DNA is TGTGCCTGGAATTTGGGGAGGGGGAGCTCCTATAATTCACCCCTCCACTTT. Its translation: CAWNLGRGSSYNSPLHF.

Notes on this clone: This sample also contains other DNA sequences that code for the same CDR3. The rearrangement links TRBV19 to TRBJ2-1; 7 positions agree with TRBD2. V lost 1 base and J lost 0; bases outside the gene matches: 0. CDR3 size: 15 residues. The germline gives CDR1 LNHDA, CDR2 SQIVND (reference sequence). As DNA, the CDR3 is TGTGCCAGTAGTATAGGGGGGGGCTCCTACAATGAGCAGTTCTTC. Translation gives CASSIGGGSYNEQFF. Drawing the rest from reference TRBV19 and TRBJ2-1, the complete variable domain is DGGITQSPKYLFRKEGQNVTLSCEQNLNHDAMYWYRQDPGQGLRLIYYSQIVNDFQKGDIAEGYSVSREKKESFPLTVTSAQKNPTAFYLCASSIGGGSYNEQFFGPGTRLTVL.

This rearrangement joins TRBV28 to TRBJ1-4; D unclear. V lost 7 bases and J lost 13, with 16 bases in between. CDR1 is MDHEN and CDR2 is SYDVKM in the germline V gene. The CDR3 is 12 amino acids. The CDR3 is CASTPGARGLFF. CDR3 coding DNA: TGTGCCAGCACCCCGGGAGCTCGAGGACTGTTTTTT.

This chain links TRBV2 with TRBJ2-5; D may be TRBD1 (6 bases). Per germline, CDR1 SNHLY and CDR2 FYNNEI. Trimming pared 3 bases from V and 2 bases from J, leaving 10 bases between. The length of the CDR3 is 14 residues. CDR3 in amino acids: CASSDGQQQETQYF. In DNA form, the CDR3 reads TGTGCCAGCAGTGATGGACAGCAACAAGAGACCCAGTACTTC.

V usage is TRBV19 and J usage is TRBJ1-5, with 8 bases fitting TRBD1. Per the germline V gene, CDR1 is LNHDA and CDR2 is SQIVND (reference sequence). The CDR3 runs 16 residues. After removal of 7 bases from V and 2 bases from J, the junction contained 10 bases not matched to a gene. Here the CDR3 DNA reads TGTGCCAGTACGGCGGGCAGGGGGCTGGGCAATCAGCCCCAGCATTTT. Protein sequence: CASTAGRGLGNQPQHF.

The chain is built from TRBV18 and TRBJ1-1; TRBD1 is a possible D gene (5 bases). There are 14 residues in the CDR3. Trimming took off 6 bases at V and 3 bases at J, with 14 bases between the two ends. Germline-derived CDR1 and CDR2 are KGHSH and LQKENI. CDR3: CASSRQGGDTEAFF. The CDR3 DNA is TGTGCCAGCTCGCGTCAGGGAGGCGACACTGAAGCTTTCTTT.

CDR3 nucleotide sequence: TGTGCCAGCTCACCACTCAACAGCATGAACACTGAAGCTTTCTTT. It specifies CASSPLNSMNTEAFF. The chain employs TRBV18 and TRBJ1-1; the D is unclear. CDR1 KGHSH and CDR2 LQKENI come from the germline V gene. The CDR3 consists of 15 residues. Trimming left V 1 base short and J 0 bases short, with 9 bases between. Full variable domain (outside the CDR3, taken from reference TRBV18 and TRBJ1-1): NAGVMQNPRHLVRRRGQEARLRCSPMKGHSHVYWYRQLPEEGLKFMVYLQKENIIDESGMPKERFSAEFPKEGPSILRIQQVVRGDSAAYFCASSPLNSMNTEAFFGQGTRLTVV.

The chain is built from TRBV18 and TRBJ2-2; D call uncertain. The V gene's germline CDR1 is KGHSH and CDR2 LQKENI. This CDR3 region has 16 residues. The germline V and J ends were trimmed by 0 bases and 2 bases, with 10 bases remaining between them. This CDR3 is CASSPPGQANTGELFF. The CDR3 DNA sequence: TGTGCCAGCTCACCACCCGGCCAGGCAAACACCGGGGAGCTGTTTTTT.

A single count supports this clone. V and J are TRBV19 and TRBJ1-4, with 11 nucleotides matching TRBD1. Germline V gene lookup returns CDR1 LNHDA and CDR2 SQIVND (reference sequence). The CDR3 sequence is 14 residues long. V lost 5 bases and J lost 8; bases outside the gene matches: 4. CDR3 protein: CASSGQGAREKLFF. The CDR3 DNA sequence: TGTGCCAGTAGTGGACAGGGGGCGCGGGAAAAACTGTTTTTT.

The gene calls are TRBV5-1 and TRBJ2-7; D is unclear. CDR3 size: 14 residues. Germline lookup yields CDR1 SGHRS and CDR2 YFSETQ. V lost 1 base to trimming and J lost 0 bases, with 8 bases between them. For the CDR3, the DNA is TGCGCCAGCAGCTTGAGTCACGGCTCCTACGAGCAGTACTTC. As protein: CASSLSHGSYEQYF.

The chain couples TRBV30 to TRBJ2-1; D perhaps matches TRBD2 (5 bases). Germline V gene sequence: CDR1 GTSNPN, CDR2 SVGIG (reference sequence). Trimming stripped 2 bases from V and 9 bases from J, with 14 bases between. CDR3 length equals 13 residues. CDR3 DNA sequence: TGTGCCTGGAGTAGAACTAGGGTCACTGAGCAGTTCTTC. Translated, it gives CAWSRTRVTEQFF.

V and J are TRBV6-4 and TRBJ2-2; 11 bases agree with TRBD2. The ends lost 4 bases at V and 5 bases at J; junction bases unmatched: 6. The germline V gene encodes CDR1 MRHNA and CDR2 SNTAGT. This CDR3 spans 16 amino acids. CDR3 bases: TGTGCCAGCAGTGGCTCTAGCGGGGGGCGGACCGGGGAGCTGTTTTTT. Its protein is CASSGSSGGRTGELFF.

The rearrangement uses TRBV5-6 and TRBJ2-1; TRBD2 matches at 7 bases. V was clipped by 3 bases and J by 2 bases; unmatched bases: 5. CDR1 and CDR2 from the germline V gene are SGHDT and YYEEEE. This CDR3 has 15 amino acids. The CDR3 reads CASSWGGNPYNEQFF. CDR3 DNA: TGTGCCAGCAGCTGGGGAGGGAACCCCTACAATGAGCAGTTCTTC.

J is TRBJ2-7 and V is TRBV28, with 8 bases matching TRBD1. The junction had 3 bases not matched to a gene; V was cut back by 2 bases and J by 0 bases. This CDR3 has 15 amino acids. Germline CDR1 MDHEN, CDR2 SYDVKM. CDR3 coding DNA: TGTGCCAGCAGTTTAACAGGGGGGAGCTCCTACGAGCAGTACTTC. As protein: CASSLTGGSSYEQYF.

This clone was found once. The J gene is TRBJ1-1, the V gene TRBV21-1. TRBV21-1 corresponds to a pseudogene. This CDR3 contains 15 residues. This CDR3 reads CASRLNIAIRTEAFF. The CDR3 DNA follows: TGTGCCAGCAGACTAAACATAGCTATTCGCACTGAAGCTTTCTTT.

This clone was detected once. CDR3 bases: TGTGCCACCAGAGCTTCGGATGAGCAGTTCTTC. Protein: CATRASDEQFF. The chain employs TRBV10-3 and TRBJ2-1; D ambiguous. Germline V gene sequence: CDR1 ENHRY, CDR2 SYGVKD. The CDR3 consists of 11 residues. Trimming took 10 bases from V and 8 from J, leaving 12 bases between them.

V gene TRBV5-1 combines with J gene TRBJ2-1; tentatively, D is TRBD1 (7 bases). Germline assignment: CDR1 SGHRS and CDR2 YFSETQ. This CDR3 is built from 13 residues. V shed 7 bases and J shed 5 bases, with 13 bases lying between them. CDR3 DNA sequence: TGCGCCAGCGTGGCGGGACAGAACAATGAGCAGTTCTTC. This codes for CASVAGQNNEQFF.

The chain combines TRBV3-1 (or the pseudogene TRBV3-2) with TRBJ1-2; D gene unclear. V gave up 1 base and J gave up 4 bases, with 7 bases separating them. The CDR3 covers 13 residues. CDR1 LGHDT and CDR2 YNNKEL come from the germline V gene (reference sequence). The CDR3: CASSQVLSYGYTF. The CDR3 coding sequence is TGTGCCAGCAGCCAAGTGTTGAGCTATGGCTACACCTTC.

The rearrangement joins TRBV7-2 to TRBJ2-7, with D tentatively TRBD1 (5 bases). The CDR3 is 12 amino acids. Germline lookup yields CDR1 SGHTA and CDR2 FQGNSA. V lost 5 bases, J lost 6 bases, and 11 bases lay in between. The CDR3, as DNA: TGTGCCAGCAGCCGCAGGGTCCGCGAGCAGTACTTC. This sequence encodes CASSRRVREQYF.

V usage is TRBV7-9 and J usage is TRBJ1-6; D ambiguous. The V gene lost 1 base and the J gene lost 9 bases, with 13 bases spanning the gap. The CDR3 has 15 residues. Per germline, CDR1 SEHNR and CDR2 FQNEAQ (reference sequence). The CDR3 DNA reads TGTGCCAGCAGCTTAGATGGAGGGTTTGGTTCACCCCTCCACTTT. It is translated as CASSLDGGFGSPLHF. Looking up the rest from reference TRBV7-9 and TRBJ1-6 gives the full variable domain: DTGVSQNPRHKITKRGQNVTFRCDPISEHNRLYWYRQTLGQGPEFLTYFQNEAQLEKSRLLSDRFSAERPKGSFSTLEIQRTEQGDSAMYLCASSLDGGFGSPLHFGNGTRLTVT.

The genes are TRBV7-3 and TRBJ2-2, with TRBD1 matching 7 bases. Germline CDR1 is SGHTA and CDR2 is FQGTGA. V gave up 4 bases and J gave up 3 bases; unmatched junction bases: 20. This CDR3 comprises 20 residues. The CDR3 sequence is CASSSLIFRTGLTHTGELFF. CDR3 DNA: TGTGCCAGCAGCTCTTTAATTTTCCGGACAGGCCTGACACACACCGGGGAGCTGTTTTTT.

V gene TRBV25-1 combines with J gene TRBJ2-3; unclear D gene. There are 16 residues in the CDR3. Trimming left V 1 base short and J 0 bases short, with 11 bases between. The germline V gene has CDR1 MGHDK and CDR2 SYGVNS. Written as DNA, the CDR3 is TGTGCCAGCAGTGAATCAGGAAGCAGAAGCACAGATACGCAGTATTTT. It encodes CASSESGSRSTDTQYF.

This chain joins TRBV19 and TRBJ1-4; no definite D call. Trimming took 6 bases from V and 8 from J, leaving 16 bases between them. This CDR3 region has 14 residues. Germline V gene lookup returns CDR1 LNHDA and CDR2 SQIVND (reference sequence). CDR3 in DNA: TGTGCCAGTAGCCCGGGATGGAACGTAGAAAAACTGTTTTTT. Translating gives CASSPGWNVEKLFF.

The chain recombines TRBV15 with TRBJ2-5; D is undetermined. CDR1 is LNHNV, CDR2 YYDKDF, per germline (reference sequence). This CDR3 has 15 amino acids. V was shortened by 0 bases and J by 0 bases, with 8 bases between the two germline ends. CDR3 region: CATSRDGGNQETQYF. CDR3 DNA: TGTGCCACCAGCAGAGATGGCGGAAACCAAGAGACCCAGTACTTC.

The J gene is TRBJ2-3, the V gene TRBV14; D may be TRBD2 (6 bases). From germline, CDR1 is SGHDN and CDR2 FVKESK. CDR3 length: 13 residues. Trimming pared 4 bases from V and 4 bases from J, leaving 9 bases between. In nucleotides, the CDR3 is TGTGCCAGCAGCCTAGGAGGGGCAGATACGCAGTATTTT. Amino acid sequence: CASSLGGADTQYF. The whole variable domain, remainder taken from reference TRBV14 and TRBJ2-3, is EAGVTQFPSHSVIEKGQTVTLRCDPISGHDNLYWYRRVMGKEIKFLLHFVKESKQDESGMPNNRFLAERTGGTYSTLKVQPAELEDSGVYFCASSLGGADTQYFGPGTRLTVL.

V and J are TRBV2 and TRBJ2-3; 8 nucleotides agree with TRBD2. The germline V gene encodes CDR1 SNHLY and CDR2 FYNNEI. The CDR3 spans 15 residues. V lost 1 base to trimming and J lost 9 bases; unmatched junction nucleotides: 9. Here the CDR3 DNA reads TGTGCCAGCAGTGAAGATGGGACTAGTGGGGGGACGCAGTATTTT. Its translation is CASSEDGTSGGTQYF.

This clone was seen a single time. This chain's CDR3 is CASRTEMNTEAFF. The CDR3 region has the DNA TGTGCCAGCAGGACAGAAATGAACACTGAAGCTTTCTTT. The V gene is TRBV14, the J gene TRBJ1-1, with TRBD1 as a possible D gene (5 bases). Germline CDR1 reads SGHDN; CDR2 reads FVKESK. The CDR3 sequence is 13 residues long. The germline V and J ends were trimmed by 6 bases and 0 bases, with 8 bases remaining between them.